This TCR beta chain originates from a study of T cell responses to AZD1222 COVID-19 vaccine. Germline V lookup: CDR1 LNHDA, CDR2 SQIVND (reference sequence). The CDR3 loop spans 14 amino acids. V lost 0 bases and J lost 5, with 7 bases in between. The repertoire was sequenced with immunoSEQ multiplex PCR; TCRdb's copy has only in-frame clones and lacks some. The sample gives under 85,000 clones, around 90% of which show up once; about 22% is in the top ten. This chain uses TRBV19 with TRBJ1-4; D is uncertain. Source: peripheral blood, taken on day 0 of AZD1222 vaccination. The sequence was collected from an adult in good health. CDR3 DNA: TGTGCCAGTAGTATAGATCCCCAGAATGAAAAACTGTTTTTT. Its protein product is CASSIDPQNEKLFF.